This T cell receptor beta chain stems from a study of CD8+ T cells in alopecia areata. Extraction of RNA preceded its reverse transcription into cDNA, which served as the sequencing template. The repertoire was sequenced with immunoSEQ multiplex PCR; TCRdb's copy has only in-frame clones and lacks some. The sample consists of 150,000 or so clones, 67% of them appearing once. Comment on this clone: The target antigen is unknown.

Trimming shortened V by 4 bases and J by 4 bases, and 16 bases separated the two germline ends. This CDR3 spans 15 amino acids. Study results and caveats: Clonality in lesional scalp, especially alopecia totalis/universalis, exceeded that of normal scalp.

This sequence was found in a human donor with alopecia areata. V is TRBV23-1 and J is TRBJ1-1, with D maybe TRBD1 (5 bases). TRBV23-1 carries the ORF label, with uncertain function. Here the sequenced sample was CD8+ T cells sorted from blood, taken at week 0. Written as DNA, the CDR3 is TGCGCCAGCAGTCGAAAAGGGGTGTGCTGCACTGAAGCTTTCTTT. Protein: CASSRKGVCCTEAFF.